Each of the 11 T cell receptor beta chains below was sequenced from the same sample in a study of response to subunit inactivated influenza vaccine. MiXCR, run by TCRdb on the RT-PCR reads, gives a single entry per CDR3 protein. The sample shows roughly 460,000 distinct CDR3 sequences, roughly 9.7% of them seen only once. Source: PBMCs from blood, taken 45 days after vaccination. These receptors were taken from a man in his fifties or sixties who received an inactivated influenza vaccine.

This clonotype was counted a single time. The chain joins TRBV29-1 to TRBJ2-7; a possible D gene is TRBD1 (6 bases). There are 12 residues in the CDR3. V lost 5 bases to trimming and J lost 1 base, with 9 bases between them. Looked up from germline, CDR1 is SQVTM and CDR2 is ANQGSEA. CDR3 amino acids: CSVQQGSYEQYF. Written as DNA, the CDR3 is TGCAGCGTTCAACAGGGATCCTACGAGCAGTACTTC.

The rearrangement uses TRBV6-1 and TRBJ2-7, with 11 bases fitting TRBD2. Germline V gene data show CDR1 as MNHNS and CDR2 as SASEGT. This CDR3 has 15 amino acids. Losses at the gene ends were 6 bases for V and 0 bases for J; bases not matched to a gene: 4. The CDR3 DNA reads TGTGCCAGCAGGCCTAGCGGGGGGAGCTCCTACGAGCAGTACTTC. Its protein product is CASRPSGGSSYEQYF.

V is TRBV29-1 and J is TRBJ2-6; D is ambiguous. The CDR3 consists of 13 residues. V was clipped by 0 bases and J by 2 bases, with 2 bases between them. Germline V CDR1 and CDR2: SQVTM, ANQGSEA. The CDR3: CSVEETGANVLTF. The CDR3 nucleotides are TGCAGCGTTGAAGAGACTGGGGCCAACGTCCTGACTTTC.

This clonotype was detected many times. The chain combines TRBV9 with TRBJ2-7; 10 bases map to TRBD2. V shed 4 bases, J shed 4 bases, and the junction held 8 bases outside the gene matches. Looked up from germline, CDR1 is SGDLS and CDR2 is YYNGEE. The CDR3 has 15 residues. CDR3 DNA sequence: TGTGCCAGCAGCCCAGGACTAGCGGACCTTTACGAGCAGTACTTC. The encoded protein is CASSPGLADLYEQYF.

This clonotype was seen ten or more times. V and J are TRBV12-3 or TRBV12-4 and TRBJ1-6; TRBD1 agrees at 7 bases. The V and J ends lost 6 bases and 7 bases, in that order; junction bases with no gene match: 6. The CDR3 loop spans 14 amino acids. Here the CDR3 reads CASRQLQGNSPLHF. The CDR3 region has the DNA TGTGCCAGCAGGCAACTACAGGGGAATTCACCCCTCCACTTT.

This clonotype was detected only a few times. This chain joins TRBV20-1 and TRBJ2-7, with a possible D match to TRBD2 (5 bases). From germline, CDR1 is DFQATT and CDR2 SNEGSKA (reference sequence). Trimming took off 1 base at V and 7 bases at J, with 17 bases between the two ends. This CDR3 contains 14 residues. The CDR3 nucleotides read TGCAGTGCTAGAGGGGAGATGGGGTTGGGGGAGCAGTACTTC. This codes for CSARGEMGLGEQYF.

This sequence joins TRBV12-3 or TRBV12-4 and TRBJ1-5; D is unclear. This CDR3 is built from 15 residues. V lost 5 bases and J lost 10, with 21 bases in between. CDR3 DNA sequence: TGTGCCAGCAGTCCCGGAGACACTTTAGCGGGACCCCAGCATTTT. It yields the protein CASSPGDTLAGPQHF.

This clonotype has at least ten counts. CDR3 bases: TGTGCCAGCGCCCATAGGGGGTCGAACACTGAAGCTTTCTTT. This translates into CASAHRGSNTEAFF. This chain joins TRBV12-3 or TRBV12-4 and TRBJ1-1; weak D call: TRBD1 (6 bases). There are 14 residues in the CDR3. Trimming took 8 bases from V and 1 from J, leaving 14 bases between them.

This clonotype was seen many times. The gene calls are TRBV20-1 and TRBJ2-7, with 11 bases matching TRBD1. Unmatched junction bases numbered 12, after V lost 8 bases and J lost 6 bases. The CDR3 spans 14 residues. The germline gives CDR1 DFQATT, CDR2 SNEGSKA (reference sequence). The CDR3 DNA reads TGCAGTTTCCCCAAACGGGGACAGGGGGGCGAGCAGTACTTC. Residues: CSFPKRGQGGEQYF.

This chain links TRBV29-1 with TRBJ2-7, with 12 bases lining up with TRBD1. This CDR3 contains 12 residues. Trimming took 7 bases from V and 6 from J; bases not matched to a gene: 4. From germline, CDR1 is SQVTM and CDR2 ANQGSEA. The CDR3 region has the DNA TGCAGCGCGGGACAGGGGGCGTCCGAGCAGTACTTC. Translation gives CSAGQGASEQYF.

The J gene is TRBJ2-7, the V gene TRBV28; no reliable D call. Germline V gene sequence: CDR1 MDHEN, CDR2 SYDVKM. Between the trimmed V and J ends, which lost 6 bases and 3 bases, there was a span of 6 bases. This CDR3 spans 11 amino acids. CDR3 sequence (DNA): TGTGCCAGCAGGAACATCTACGAGCAGTACTTC. Its protein is CASRNIYEQYF.